This TCR beta chain was sequenced for a study of long-term antiretroviral therapy in people with HIV. Version v3.0 of the immunoSEQ assay was performed at survey level. Only in-frame clones appear in the TCRdb table, and some are missing; sequencing was by immunoSEQ multiplex PCR. The repertoire includes 9,000 to 13,000 clones, 80% to 90% of them detected once, and under 25% sits in the top ten. No fewer than two post-ART and no fewer than one pre-ART PBMC samples existed for each donor. This CDR3 has 14 amino acids. Trimming stripped 4 bases from V and 5 bases from J, with 16 bases between. Germline V CDR1 and CDR2: SGHRS, YFSETQ.

V and J are TRBV5-1 and TRBJ2-7; tentative D call: TRBD2 (6 bases). This receptor was identified in a woman aged 40-49 years with HIV. Sequencing was performed on unsorted PBMCs, taken 0.2 years before starting antiretroviral therapy. The CDR3 reads CASSPGWRDHEQYF. The CDR3, as DNA: TGCGCCAGCAGCCCGGGGTGGAGGGACCACGAGCAGTACTTC.